This TCR beta chain was found in a study of CXCR3-negative and CXCR3-positive naive CD8 T cells. Study-wide points: More hydrophobic TRB CDR3s occurred in CXCR3-positive than in CXCR3-negative naive cells. Memory cells differed in TRBV-TRBJ usage, but naive CXCR3-negative and CXCR3-positive cells had similar usage. With surface CD5 comparable between naive subsets, TCR strength was estimated using properties derived from the TRB CDR3.

The CDR3 runs 17 residues. Germline loops: CDR1 MNHNY, CDR2 SVGAGI (reference sequence). As regards this clonotype: The antigen remains undetermined.

It was by 5' RACE with UMI labels that the TRB cDNA libraries were prepared. TCRdb re-called the 5' RACE reads, yielding one record per CDR3 amino acid sequence without DNA. This sample's table reports 90,000 to 100,000 distinct CDR3 sequences. The chain has TRBV6-6 and TRBJ1-5; without DNA, the TCRdb call of TRBD1 cannot be checked. The clonotype was recovered from a human donor in good health. Some clones in this sample may be carry-over from other donors' samples. The sequenced sample consisted of naive CXCR3+ CD8+ T cells from blood. Subset here: CD45RO-CCR7+CD27+CD95- naive CD8+ T cells expressing CXCR3 (TNR3+). CDR3: CASSYLGGYGTNQPQHF.